The 24 T cell receptor beta chains given below trace back to one sample, sequenced in a study of vaccination and CD4 T cells after COVID-19. Described time point: late sampling 161 to 241 days after vaccination in a few convalescent patients. Treatment denoted: approximately 10-day PBMC culture with coronavirus spike peptide pools or control peptides (ViraFEST assay). At the Johns Hopkins FTIC core, DNA taken from cultured CD4+ T cells was sequenced by way of the Oncomine TCR Beta short-read assay. One entry per CDR3 protein, called by TCRdb with MiXCR from the PCR reads. The data show 23,000 or so distinct CDR3 sequences, with 43% seen just once and just under 5% held by the top ten. No antigen is known for these receptors. The input for sequencing was CD4+ T cells from blood, cultured in vitro, taken about 7 months after SARS-CoV-2 vaccination. The receptors here all came from a human donor who had recovered from COVID-19.

The chain couples TRBV6-1 to TRBJ1-2; no definite D call. The ends were cut back, 1 base at V and 7 bases at J, with 7 bases in the middle. The CDR3 has 12 amino acids. Germline CDR1 MNHNS, CDR2 SASEGT. The CDR3 sequence is CASSEGYSGYTF. In DNA form, the CDR3 reads TGTGCCAGCAGTGAAGGATACTCTGGCTACACCTTC.

The CDR3 loop is CASSPPGTGLYNEQFF. The CDR3 region has the DNA TGTGCCAGCAGCCCCCCGGGGACAGGGTTATACAATGAGCAGTTCTTC. This sequence joins TRBV7-9 and TRBJ2-1; 9 nucleotides agree with TRBD1. The V gene's germline CDR1 is SEHNR and CDR2 FQNEAQ (reference sequence). The V and J ends lost 5 bases and 4 bases, in that order; junction bases with no gene match: 9. This CDR3 region has 16 residues.

This clonotype turned up a few times. The chain links TRBV7-2 to TRBJ2-5; TRBD2 matches at 9 bases. V trimming: 0 bases; J trimming: 5 bases; junction bases outside the gene matches: 7. The CDR3 totals 16 residues. CDR1 and CDR2 (germline): SGHTA, FQGNSA. The CDR3: CASSLAGAGGPETQYF. The CDR3 DNA sequence: TGTGCCAGCAGCTTAGCGGGTGCGGGAGGGCCGGAGACCCAGTACTTC.

The rearrangement links TRBV7-3 to TRBJ2-3; D is unresolved. Trimming removed 4 bases at V and 3 bases at J, with 11 bases between. Per the germline V gene, CDR1 is SGHTA and CDR2 is FQGTGA. This CDR3 is built from 14 residues. CDR3 sequence (DNA): TGTGCCAGCAGCTCAATAGGGATGACAGATACGCAGTATTTT. Residues: CASSSIGMTDTQYF.

This clonotype showed up just a few times. The gene calls are TRBV7-6 and TRBJ1-2, with a weak D call TRBD1 (6 bases). The germline V gene has CDR1 SGHVS and CDR2 FNYEAQ. This CDR3 contains 13 residues. Trimming pared 5 bases from V and 8 bases from J, leaving 15 bases between. The DNA for the CDR3 is TGTGCCAGCAGCCCCCTACAGGGAAACGGCTACACCTTC. This gives the protein CASSPLQGNGYTF. Full variable domain (outside the CDR3, taken from reference TRBV7-6 and TRBJ1-2): GAGVSQSPRYKVTKRGQDVALRCDPISGHVSLYWYRQALGQGPEFLTYFNYEAQQDKSGLPNDRFSAERPEGSISTLTIQRTEQRDSAMYRCASSPLQGNGYTFGSGTRLTVV.

This chain joins TRBV7-2 and TRBJ2-7; 12 nucleotides agree with TRBD2. From germline, CDR1 is SGHTA and CDR2 FQGNSA. This CDR3 is 14 amino acids long. Trimming took 4 bases from V and 2 from J; bases not matched to a gene: 0. DNA for the CDR3: TGTGCCAGCAGCTGGACTAGCGGGACCTACGAGCAGTACTTC. Its protein product is CASSWTSGTYEQYF.

The DNA of the CDR3 is TGTGCCAGCAGCCCAACTGGACTAGTCGGCGAGCAGTACTTC. Amino acid sequence: CASSPTGLVGEQYF. The rearrangement uses TRBV6-1 and TRBJ2-7, with 7 bases lining up with TRBD2. This CDR3 contains 14 residues. The germline V gene has CDR1 MNHNS and CDR2 SASEGT. V shed 6 bases and J 6 bases; nucleotides not matched to a gene: 11.

V and J are TRBV6-1 and TRBJ2-5; a possible D gene is TRBD2 (6 bases). Trimming removed 7 bases from V and 4 bases from J, with 19 bases in between. This CDR3 contains 15 residues. Germline CDR1 and CDR2: MNHNS and SASEGT. The CDR3 here is CASTQRPVGGETQYF. Written as DNA, the CDR3 is TGTGCCAGCACCCAGCGGCCCGTCGGGGGAGAGACCCAGTACTTC.

As DNA, the CDR3 is TGCGCCAGCAGACAGACAGGGGGCGCGGGGCCCGATGGCTACACCTTC. It yields the protein CASRQTGGAGPDGYTF. The genes are TRBV10-2 and TRBJ1-2; 10 nucleotides match TRBD1. Germline V gene lookup returns CDR1 WSHSY and CDR2 SAAADI. This CDR3 comprises 16 residues. The J segment lost 6 bases and the V segment lost 6 bases, leaving 13 bases of the junction unmatched.

In its sample, this clonotype ranks as large. V usage is TRBV6-5 and J usage is TRBJ1-1; D is unclear. V was trimmed by 2 bases and J by 4 bases, leaving 11 bases between them. The CDR3 runs 14 residues. Germline V gives CDR1 MNHEY, CDR2 SVGAGI. The CDR3 coding sequence is TGTGCCAGCAGTTACCACCGGGAGGGCACTGAAGCTTTCTTT. Translation gives CASSYHREGTEAFF.

There are a few counts of this clonotype. The gene calls are TRBV6-5 and TRBJ2-7; tentatively, D is TRBD2 (7 bases). The CDR3 runs 14 residues. V was cut by 4 bases and J by 4 bases, with 14 bases left in between. The V gene's germline CDR1 is MNHEY and CDR2 SVGAGI. CDR3 loop: CASSWGGHPYEQYF. The CDR3 nucleotides read TGTGCCAGCAGTTGGGGGGGACACCCATACGAGCAGTACTTC.

This clonotype appeared a few times. J is TRBJ2-2 and V is TRBV7-3, with D perhaps TRBD1 (5 bases). The CDR3 is made up of 14 amino acids. Germline CDR1 SGHTA, CDR2 FQGTGA. V shed 4 bases and J shed 5 bases, with 11 bases lying between them. CDR3 nucleotide sequence: TGTGCCAGCAGCTCGATTAAGGGGACCGGGGAGCTGTTTTTT. As protein: CASSSIKGTGELFF.

This clonotype is medium-sized. The chain has TRBV20-1 and TRBJ2-5; 9 bases match TRBD2. The germline gives CDR1 DFQATT, CDR2 SNEGSKA (reference sequence). The trim removed 4 bases at V and 4 bases at J, leaving 10 bases unmatched. The CDR3 runs 15 residues. CDR3 sequence: CSAMRTSARSETQYF. CDR3 DNA: TGCAGTGCTATGAGGACTAGCGCGAGATCAGAGACCCAGTACTTC.

This clonotype was recorded a few times. J is TRBJ1-1 and V is TRBV28, with D uncertain. Germline CDR1 reads MDHEN; CDR2 reads SYDVKM. The V end lost 6 bases, the J end lost 5 bases, and 10 bases lay between the germline ends. The CDR3 contains 12 residues. The chain's CDR3 is CASSLAVTEAFF. CDR3 nucleotide sequence: TGTGCCAGCAGCCTGGCGGTAACTGAAGCTTTCTTT.

The rearrangement uses TRBV7-7 and TRBJ1-1; TRBD1 is a possible D gene (5 bases). V was clipped by 5 bases and J by 3 bases, with 22 bases between them. Germline-derived CDR1 and CDR2 are SSHAT and FNYEAQ (reference sequence). CDR3 length: 17 amino acids. Here the CDR3 DNA reads TGTGCCAGCAGCCAAATCGACGCGCTAGGCAGGGACACTGAAGCTTTCTTT. Residues: CASSQIDALGRDTEAFF.

A few counts support this clonotype. V gene TRBV24-1 combines with J gene TRBJ1-2; tentative D call: TRBD1 (5 bases). Germline CDR1 KGHDR, CDR2 SFDVKD. The CDR3 length is 13 residues. V was pared by 7 bases and J by 0 bases, with 8 bases between. The CDR3 sequence is CATRGAANYGYTF. Here the CDR3 DNA reads TGTGCCACCAGAGGGGCGGCTAACTATGGCTACACCTTC.

The rearrangement uses TRBV5-6 and TRBJ1-2; a possible D gene is TRBD1 (6 bases). CDR3 size: 13 residues. Trimming cost V 3 bases and J 7 bases, with 13 bases left between them. From germline, CDR1 is SGHDT and CDR2 YYEEEE. The CDR3 region is CASSYEQGSGYTF. The CDR3 bases are TGTGCCAGCAGCTATGAACAGGGAAGTGGCTACACCTTC.

This chain joins TRBV29-1 and TRBJ2-3; D is perhaps TRBD2 (5 bases). Between the trimmed V and J ends, which lost 2 bases and 7 bases, there was a span of 13 bases. Germline V gene sequence: CDR1 SQVTM, CDR2 ANQGSEA. This CDR3 has 13 residues. CDR3 region: CSVELARRNTQYF. Written as DNA, the CDR3 is TGCAGCGTTGAACTAGCCAGAAGGAATACGCAGTATTTT.

V usage is TRBV6-1 and J usage is TRBJ2-2; 15 bases are a match to TRBD2. Germline trimming cut 9 bases from V and 7 bases from J; bases unmatched to any gene: 9. From germline, CDR1 is MNHNS and CDR2 SASEGT. The CDR3 is 16 residues long. CDR3 loop: CASSGLAGGYIGELFF. In DNA form, the CDR3 reads TGTGCCAGTTCAGGACTAGCGGGAGGGTATATCGGGGAGCTGTTTTTT.

This clonotype was detected a few times. This chain uses TRBV20-1 with TRBJ2-2; 10 positions match TRBD2. The CDR3 is made up of 17 amino acids. Germline trimming cut 3 bases from V and 2 bases from J; bases unmatched to any gene: 9. Germline loops: CDR1 DFQATT, CDR2 SNEGSKA (reference sequence). The CDR3 nucleotides read TGCAGTGCTAGGCTTCCTACTAGCGGGGCAAACACCGGGGAGCTGTTTTTT. Amino acid sequence: CSARLPTSGANTGELFF.

This clonotype came up a few times. The V gene is TRBV7-8, the J gene TRBJ2-3; 13 bases align to TRBD2. The J segment lost 1 base and the V segment lost 5 bases, leaving 3 bases of the junction unmatched. Germline assignment: CDR1 SGHVS and CDR2 FQNEAQ. The CDR3 is made up of 16 amino acids. As DNA, the CDR3 is TGTGCCAGCAGCCTACTAGCGGGAGGGGGCACAGATACGCAGTATTTT. Its protein is CASSLLAGGGTDTQYF.

CDR3 DNA: TGTGCCACCATCGACCGGAGGGGAAGGGCCTTAGTGGGCGAGCAGTACTTC. Amino acids: CATIDRRGRALVGEQYF. The genes are TRBV10-3 and TRBJ2-7; TRBD2 might be the D (6 bases). CDR1 and CDR2 (germline): ENHRY, SYGVKD. The CDR3 sequence is 17 residues long. Trimming stripped 10 bases from V and 6 bases from J, with 31 bases between.

The gene calls are TRBV4-1 and TRBJ2-2; 8 nucleotides agree with TRBD2. V shed 4 bases, J shed 5 bases, and the junction held 6 bases outside the gene matches. CDR1 and CDR2 (germline): MGHRA, YSYEKL. The CDR3 is made up of 15 amino acids. CDR3 residues: CASSLSGSWTGELFF. The CDR3, as DNA: TGCGCCAGCAGCCTCAGCGGGAGTTGGACCGGGGAGCTGTTTTTT.

This clonotype was counted only a few times. The gene calls are TRBV6-2 or TRBV6-3 and TRBJ2-5; the match to TRBD2 covers 8 bases. The V gene's germline CDR1 is MNHEY and CDR2 SVGEGT. Unmatched junction bases numbered 19, after V lost 0 bases and J lost 7 bases. The CDR3 spans 19 residues. This CDR3 is CASSYSGLERSYNRATQYF. CDR3 coding DNA: TGTGCCAGCAGTTACTCGGGACTAGAACGGTCCTACAATCGGGCGACCCAGTACTTC.